The present T cell receptor beta chain was sequenced within a study of CD4+ T cells in melanoma. Study-wide findings and caveats: Reportedly, melanoma neoantigen-specific CD4+ T cells showed varied differentiation states. A reported correlation linked neoantigen-specific CD4+ T cells to CD8+, macrophage and B cell function.

The CDR3 totals 15 residues. The V end lost 1 base, the J end lost 2 bases, and 12 bases lay between the germline ends. Germline CDR1 and CDR2: MGHRA and YSYEKL. In the case of this clone: What it recognizes is unknown.

Repertoires were generated with immunoSEQ multiplex PCR, while TCRdb's copy carries only in-frame clones and drops some. The table records 140,000 or so clones, 85% to 95% of them present only once. The V call is TRBV4-1, the J call TRBJ2-7; tentatively, D is TRBD1 or TRBD2 (6 bases each). The TCR was taken from a human donor with melanoma. CDR3: CASSQVTGAPYEQYF. CDR3 nucleotide sequence: TGCGCCAGCAGCCAAGTTACGGGGGCCCCCTACGAGCAGTACTTC.